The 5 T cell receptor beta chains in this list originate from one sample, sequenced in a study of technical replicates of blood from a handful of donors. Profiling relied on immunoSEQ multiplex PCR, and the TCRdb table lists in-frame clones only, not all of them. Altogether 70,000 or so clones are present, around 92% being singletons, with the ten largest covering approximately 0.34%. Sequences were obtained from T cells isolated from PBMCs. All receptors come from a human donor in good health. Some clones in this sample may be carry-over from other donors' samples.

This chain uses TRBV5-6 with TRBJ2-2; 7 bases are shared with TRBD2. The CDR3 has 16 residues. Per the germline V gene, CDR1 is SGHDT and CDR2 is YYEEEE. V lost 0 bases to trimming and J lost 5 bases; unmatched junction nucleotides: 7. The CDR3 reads CASSLEGGLRTGELFF. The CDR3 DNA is TGTGCCAGCAGCTTGGAGGGAGGGCTAAGGACCGGGGAGCTGTTTTTT.

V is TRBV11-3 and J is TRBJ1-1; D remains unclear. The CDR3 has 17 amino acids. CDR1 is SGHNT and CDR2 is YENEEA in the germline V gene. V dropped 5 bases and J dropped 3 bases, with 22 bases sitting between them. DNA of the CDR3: TGTGCCAGCAGCCCTCACCCCCGGCGGGAGCGTTACACTGAAGCTTTCTTT. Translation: CASSPHPRRERYTEAFF.

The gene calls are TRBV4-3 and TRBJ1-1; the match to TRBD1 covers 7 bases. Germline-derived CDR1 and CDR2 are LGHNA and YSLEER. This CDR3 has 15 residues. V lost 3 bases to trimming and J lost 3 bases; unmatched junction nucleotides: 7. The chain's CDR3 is CASSQTGSLDTEAFF. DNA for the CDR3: TGCGCCAGCAGCCAGACAGGGTCGCTGGACACTGAAGCTTTCTTT.

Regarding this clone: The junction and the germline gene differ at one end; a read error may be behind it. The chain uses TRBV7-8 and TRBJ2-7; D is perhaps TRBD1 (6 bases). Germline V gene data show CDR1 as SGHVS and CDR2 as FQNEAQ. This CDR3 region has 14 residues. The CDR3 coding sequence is TGTGCCAGCAGCCTAGCCTGGGGACACCACGAGCAGTACTTC. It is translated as CASSLAWGHHEQYF.

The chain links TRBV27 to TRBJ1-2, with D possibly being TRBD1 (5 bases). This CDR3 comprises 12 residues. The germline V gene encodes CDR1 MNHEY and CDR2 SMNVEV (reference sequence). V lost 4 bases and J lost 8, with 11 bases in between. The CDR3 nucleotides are TGTGCCAGCAGTTCTCAGGGATGGGGCTACACCTTC. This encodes CASSSQGWGYTF.